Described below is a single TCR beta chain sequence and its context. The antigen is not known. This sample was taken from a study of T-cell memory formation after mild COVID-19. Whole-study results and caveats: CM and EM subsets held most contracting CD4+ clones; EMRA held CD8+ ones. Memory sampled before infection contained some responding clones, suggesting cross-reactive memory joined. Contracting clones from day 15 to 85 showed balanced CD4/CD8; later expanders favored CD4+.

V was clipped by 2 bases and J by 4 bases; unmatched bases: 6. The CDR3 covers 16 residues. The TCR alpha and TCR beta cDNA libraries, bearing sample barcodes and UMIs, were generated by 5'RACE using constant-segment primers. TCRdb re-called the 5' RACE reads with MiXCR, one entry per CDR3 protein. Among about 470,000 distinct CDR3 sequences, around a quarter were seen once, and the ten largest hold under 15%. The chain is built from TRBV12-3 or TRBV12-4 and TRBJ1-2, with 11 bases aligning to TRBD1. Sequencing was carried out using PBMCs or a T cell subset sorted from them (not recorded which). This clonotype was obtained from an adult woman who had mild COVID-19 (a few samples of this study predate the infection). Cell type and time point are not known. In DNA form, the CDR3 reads TGTGCCAGCAGTTTAAGCGGACAGGGGGCTACCTATGGCTACACCTTC. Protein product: CASSLSGQGATYGYTF.